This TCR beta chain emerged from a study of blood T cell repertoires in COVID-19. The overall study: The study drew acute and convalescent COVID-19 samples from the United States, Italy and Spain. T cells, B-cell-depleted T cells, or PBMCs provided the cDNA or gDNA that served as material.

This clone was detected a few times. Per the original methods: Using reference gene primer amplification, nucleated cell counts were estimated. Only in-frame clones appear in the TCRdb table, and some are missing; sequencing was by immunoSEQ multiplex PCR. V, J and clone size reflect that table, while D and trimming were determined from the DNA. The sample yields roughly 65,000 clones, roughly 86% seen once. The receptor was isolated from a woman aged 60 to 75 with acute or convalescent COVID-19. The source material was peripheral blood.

The CDR3 here is CASSLPVRGTRYTF. Written as DNA, the CDR3 is TGTGCCAGCAGCTTACCAGTCAGGGGAACCCGCTACACCTTC. The gene calls are TRBV7-9 and TRBJ1-2; a weak D match, TRBD1 (6 bases). CDR1 and CDR2 (germline): SEHNR, FQNEAQ (reference sequence). There are 14 residues in the CDR3. Deletions cut 2 bases from V and 9 bases from J, with 16 bases between. Full variable domain (outside the CDR3, taken from reference TRBV7-9 and TRBJ1-2): DTGVSQNPRHKITKRGQNVTFRCDPISEHNRLYWYRQTLGQGPEFLTYFQNEAQLEKSRLLSDRFSAERPKGSFSTLEIQRTEQGDSAMYLCASSLPVRGTRYTFGSGTRLTVV.